This passage covers 9 T cell receptor beta chains from one sample sequenced in a study of T cells after yellow fever vaccination. Using its own MiXCR run on the 5' RACE reads, TCRdb lists one record per CDR3 protein. Here the sample spans a few hundred thousand distinct CDR3 sequences, about 15% being singletons. The specimen comprised PBMCs, sampled less than 6 days after the first yellow fever vaccination. All receptors derive from a man between 18 and 29 years old who received the YFV17D yellow fever vaccine.

The chain links TRBV11-2 to TRBJ1-6; 8 bases are shared with TRBD1. Germline V lookup: CDR1 SGHAT, CDR2 FQNNGV. V lost 5 bases to trimming and J lost 10 bases; unmatched junction nucleotides: 10. The CDR3 loop spans 15 amino acids. This chain's CDR3 is CASSPNRQGHSPLHF. The CDR3 nucleotides are TGTGCCAGCAGCCCCAACCGACAGGGGCACTCACCCCTCCACTTT.

The sample holds a few counts of this clonotype. The J gene is TRBJ2-5, the V gene TRBV5-8, with D possibly being TRBD1 or TRBD2 (6 bases each). Trimming removed 4 bases at V and 7 bases at J, with 14 bases between. Germline assignment: CDR1 SGHTS and CDR2 YDEGEE. This CDR3 is built from 13 residues. CDR3: CASSPLSGATQYF. Here the CDR3 DNA reads TGTGCCAGCAGCCCCCTCTCGGGGGCGACCCAGTACTTC. The full variable domain, rest sourced from reference TRBV5-8 and TRBJ2-5, is EAGVTQSPTHLIKTRGQQATLRCSPISGHTSVYWYQQALGLGLQFLLWYDEGEERNRGNFPPRFSGRQFPNYSSELNVNALELEDSALYLCASSPLSGATQYFGPGTRLLVL.

The rearrangement joins TRBV18 to TRBJ1-4; D gene unclear. In germline, CDR1 is KGHSH, CDR2 LQKENI. V dropped 1 base and J dropped 5 bases, with 11 bases sitting between them. The CDR3 totals 15 residues. The CDR3 spells CASSPHPQKNEKLFF. The CDR3 DNA reads as TGTGCCAGCTCACCACATCCACAGAAAAATGAAAAACTGTTTTTT.

This clonotype was seen repeatedly, ten times or more. The chain has TRBV10-3 and TRBJ2-1; 9 bases map to TRBD2. The CDR3 consists of 14 residues. The trim removed 4 bases at V and 7 bases at J, leaving 5 bases unmatched. Germline V gives CDR1 ENHRY, CDR2 SYGVKD. The CDR3 here is CAISGLAGHNEQFF. The CDR3 DNA reads as TGTGCCATCAGTGGGCTAGCGGGACATAATGAGCAGTTCTTC.

This clonotype was counted between two and nine times. J is TRBJ1-2 and V is TRBV7-2, with 12 bases matching TRBD1. V lost 4 bases and J lost 7; bases outside the gene matches: 4. The CDR3 loop spans 14 amino acids. Germline V lookup: CDR1 SGHTA, CDR2 FQGNSA. The CDR3 protein is CASSSGTGGFGYTF. The CDR3 nucleotides are TGTGCCAGCAGCTCCGGGACAGGGGGCTTTGGCTACACCTTC.

This chain uses TRBV12-3 or TRBV12-4 with TRBJ1-5; a weak D match, TRBD1 (6 bases). CDR3 length equals 14 residues. The V and J ends lost 6 bases and 4 bases respectively, with 13 bases between them. CDR3 nucleotides: TGTGCCAGCAGCTCAGGGGTCGGTAATCAGCCCCAGCATTTT. Its protein is CASSSGVGNQPQHF.

V is TRBV30 and J is TRBJ2-3; a weak D match, TRBD1 (5 bases). V gave up 0 bases and J gave up 2 bases, with 18 bases separating them. This CDR3 contains 17 residues. Per germline, CDR1 GTSNPN and CDR2 SVGIG (reference sequence). Here the CDR3 reads CAWSVHYQGGTTDTQYF. The DNA for the CDR3 is TGTGCCTGGAGTGTACATTATCAGGGCGGAACCACAGATACGCAGTATTTT.

This chain's CDR3 is CAWSVSGDTQYF. DNA for the CDR3: TGTGCCTGGAGTGTAAGCGGGGATACGCAGTATTTT. The chain employs TRBV30 and TRBJ2-3; D may be TRBD2 (6 bases). Trimming cost V 0 bases and J 6 bases, with 7 bases left between them. The CDR3 is 12 amino acids. From germline, CDR1 is GTSNPN and CDR2 SVGIG (reference sequence).

The gene calls are TRBV7-3 and TRBJ2-1; 11 bases align to TRBD2. Germline V gene lookup returns CDR1 SGHTA and CDR2 FQGTGA. J gave up 1 base and V 4 bases, and 6 bases lay outside the gene matches. This CDR3 contains 17 residues. The CDR3: CASSSVSGGASYNEQFF. Written as DNA, the CDR3 is TGTGCCAGCAGCTCCGTTAGCGGGGGGGCGTCCTACAATGAGCAGTTCTTC.